This entry describes one TCR beta chain. The V gene's germline CDR1 is SQVTM and CDR2 ANQGSEA. The ends were cut back, 4 bases at V and 6 bases at J, with 10 bases in the middle. The CDR3 is 11 amino acids. TCRdb called the RT-PCR reads again in MiXCR, with one record for every CDR3 protein. The data contain about 700,000 distinct CDR3 sequences, approximately 14% of them singletons. The clonotype originates from a female donor in good health, serving as a healthy control. The V and J genes are TRBV29-1 and TRBJ2-7; no clear D gene. Specimen: memory CD4+ T cells from blood. The CDR3 DNA reads TGCAGCGTTGTAGGGATGCGCGAGCAGTACTTC. Translation gives CSVVGMREQYF.